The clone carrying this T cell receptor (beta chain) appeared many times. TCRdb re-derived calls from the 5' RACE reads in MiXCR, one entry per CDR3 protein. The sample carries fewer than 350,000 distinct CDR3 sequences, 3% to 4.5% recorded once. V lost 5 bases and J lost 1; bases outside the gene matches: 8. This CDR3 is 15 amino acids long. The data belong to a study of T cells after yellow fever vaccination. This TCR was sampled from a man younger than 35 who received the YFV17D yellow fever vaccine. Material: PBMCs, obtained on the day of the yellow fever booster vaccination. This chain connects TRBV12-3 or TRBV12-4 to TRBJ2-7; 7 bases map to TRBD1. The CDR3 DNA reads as TGTGCCAGCAGTCAGGGACAGATACTTTCCTACGAGCAGTACTTC. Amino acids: CASSQGQILSYEQYF.